These 21 T cell receptor beta chains came from one sample sequenced in a study of read filtering for tumor transcriptome and immune sequencing. This library used roughly 400 ng RNA and molecular barcoded adaptors spanning alpha/delta and beta/gamma chains. Via MiXCR, TCRdb re-called the reads, giving one row per CDR3 protein. Among approximately 58,000 distinct CDR3 sequences listed, more than 20% were seen once. The sequenced sample consisted of a population of CD138-negative cells sorted from bone marrow. The receptors were sampled from a donor at least 40 years old with multiple myeloma.

This clonotype appeared a single time. V is TRBV24-1 and J is TRBJ1-2; D call uncertain. The V gene lost 4 bases and the J gene lost 6 bases, with 17 bases spanning the gap. Germline CDR1 is KGHDR and CDR2 is SFDVKD. The CDR3 is made up of 15 amino acids. CDR3 residues: CATSDSGSPPDGYTF. CDR3 coding DNA: TGTGCCACCAGTGACTCCGGGAGTCCTCCAGATGGCTACACCTTC.

This clonotype was picked up many times. This chain joins TRBV27 and TRBJ1-1; no clear D gene. CDR1 and CDR2 from the germline V gene are MNHEY and SMNVEV (reference sequence). The CDR3 consists of 13 residues. The V end lost 6 bases, the J end lost 4 bases, and 12 bases lay between the germline ends. The CDR3 sequence is CASSFHRATEAFF. The CDR3 region has the DNA TGTGCCAGCAGCTTCCACAGAGCCACTGAAGCTTTCTTT.

On this clonotype: Given a much more abundant clone one base away, this may be a read error. The chain is built from TRBV5-1 and TRBJ2-5, with a tentative D call TRBD1 (6 bases). The CDR3 contains 16 residues. V was clipped by 4 bases and J by 4 bases, with 20 bases between them. The germline CDR1 and CDR2 sequences are SGHRS and YFSETQ. CDR3 bases: TGCGCCAGCAGCGGGCCAGGGACACGGACGGGAGAGACCCAGTACTTC. This encodes CASSGPGTRTGETQYF.

The table lists this clonotype with many counts. The chain is built from TRBV5-4 and TRBJ2-1, with D tentatively TRBD2 (6 bases). CDR1 and CDR2 (germline): SGHNT, YYREEE (reference sequence). This CDR3 is 17 amino acids long. Trimming took off 2 bases at V and 0 bases at J, with 15 bases between the two ends. CDR3 bases: TGTGCCAGCAGCTTCGGTGGGACTTCTCCCTCCTACAATGAGCAGTTCTTC. Translation: CASSFGGTSPSYNEQFF.

Details on this clonotype: A much larger clone is a single base away; this may be a read error. The gene calls are TRBV12-3 or TRBV12-4 and TRBJ1-6; the D is unclear. This CDR3 is built from 14 residues. CDR3: CASSQVRDQSHLHF. The CDR3, as DNA: TGTGCCAGCAGCCAGGTTCGGGATCAGTCACACCTCCACTTT.

This clonotype was observed at least ten times. This rearrangement joins TRBV5-6 to TRBJ2-2, with 10 positions matching TRBD1. This CDR3 is built from 16 residues. V shed 2 bases and J 7 bases; nucleotides not matched to a gene: 8. CDR1 and CDR2 (germline): SGHDT, YYEEEE. CDR3 sequence reads: CASSLLRDRGYGELFF. The DNA for the CDR3 is TGTGCCAGCAGCTTACTCCGGGACAGGGGTTACGGGGAGCTGTTTTTT.

The chain has TRBV12-5 and TRBJ1-5, with D possibly TRBD1 on 6 matching bases. The CDR3 contains 15 residues. Germline V lookup: CDR1 LGHNT, CDR2 FRNRAP. V lost 0 bases, J lost 0 bases, and 6 bases lay in between. The DNA of the CDR3 is TGTGCTAGTGGTTTGGTAGGGGGTAGCAATCAGCCCCAGCATTTT. It specifies CASGLVGGSNQPQHF.

The CDR3 DNA reads as TGTGCCAGCAGTTTAGGAGACGGGACAGAAGCTTTCTTT. Amino acid sequence: CASSLGDGTEAFF. The chain combines TRBV12-3 or TRBV12-4 with TRBJ1-1, with D tentatively TRBD1 (6 bases). V lost 1 base to trimming and J lost 8 bases, with 11 bases between them. The CDR3 runs to 13 residues.

Ten or more counts support this clonotype. The chain carries TRBV28 and TRBJ1-4; D is perhaps TRBD1 (6 bases). The V and J ends lost 4 bases and 4 bases respectively, with 13 bases between them. Germline V gene data show CDR1 as MDHEN and CDR2 as SYDVKM. CDR3 size: 15 residues. The CDR3 sequence is CASSSAGTLNEKLFF. The CDR3 bases are TGTGCCAGCAGTTCAGCCGGGACACTTAATGAAAAACTGTTTTTT.

At least ten counts were recorded for this clonotype. V usage is TRBV2 and J usage is TRBJ2-2; 7 positions match TRBD2. This CDR3 comprises 15 residues. J was trimmed by 1 base and V by 6 bases; bases with no gene match: 5. Germline V gene sequence: CDR1 SNHLY, CDR2 FYNNEI. CDR3 region: CASRREGLNTGELFF. The CDR3 nucleotides read TGTGCCAGCAGAAGGGAGGGGTTGAACACCGGGGAGCTGTTTTTT.

This clonotype has ten or more counts. The gene calls are TRBV2 and TRBJ2-1; 8 positions agree with TRBD2. The CDR3 runs to 15 residues. Germline CDR1 is SNHLY and CDR2 is FYNNEI. V shed 3 bases, J shed 6 bases, and the junction held 7 bases outside the gene matches. The CDR3 DNA reads TGTGCCAGCAGTGACCCCCTAGCGGGCCTCAATGAGCAGTTCTTC. The encoded protein is CASSDPLAGLNEQFF.

This sequence joins TRBV20-1 and TRBJ2-7, with 9 bases aligning to TRBD1. The trim removed 4 bases at V and 4 bases at J, leaving 5 bases unmatched. Germline assignment: CDR1 DFQATT and CDR2 SNEGSKA (reference sequence). The CDR3 contains 13 residues. CDR3 amino acids: CSATRDRVYEQYF. The CDR3 nucleotides are TGCAGTGCTACCCGGGACAGGGTGTACGAGCAGTACTTC.

This clonotype was counted only a few times. The chain couples TRBV24-1 to TRBJ1-5; a possible D gene is TRBD1 (5 bases). The V end was cut by 6 bases, the J end by 9 bases, with 17 bases between. Germline CDR1 is KGHDR and CDR2 is SFDVKD. The length of the CDR3 is 14 residues. The CDR3 is CATSSRQRESPQHF. The CDR3 nucleotides read TGTGCCACCAGTTCGAGACAGCGGGAATCGCCCCAGCATTTT.

The chain couples TRBV29-1 to TRBJ1-1, with 7 bases fitting TRBD1. Germline-derived CDR1 and CDR2 are SQVTM and ANQGSEA. With 6 bases clipped from V and 2 bases from J, the junction kept 12 bases outside the gene matches. The CDR3 contains 15 residues. The DNA for the CDR3 is TGCAGCGTCCCTTTAGAGACAGGGCGTAACACTGAAGCTTTCTTT. It is translated as CSVPLETGRNTEAFF.

This clonotype was counted many times. The chain employs TRBV5-1 and TRBJ2-1, with 9 bases identical to TRBD1. The CDR3 totals 16 residues. J gave up 2 bases and V 5 bases, and 8 bases lay outside the gene matches. The germline V gene has CDR1 SGHRS and CDR2 YFSETQ. CDR3 DNA sequence: TGCGCCAGCAGTCCAATGGGACAGGGTCCCTACAATGAGCAGTTCTTC. Amino acid sequence: CASSPMGQGPYNEQFF. Looking up the rest from reference TRBV5-1 and TRBJ2-1 gives the full variable domain: KAGVTQTPRYLIKTRGQQVTLSCSPISGHRSVSWYQQTPGQGLQFLFEYFSETQRNKGNFPGRFSGRQFSNSRSEMNVSTLELGDSALYLCASSPMGQGPYNEQFFGPGTRLTVL.

In its sample, this clonotype was seen many times. The V and J genes are TRBV12-3 or TRBV12-4 and TRBJ1-1; possible D gene TRBD1, 5 bases. The V and J ends lost 3 bases and 1 base respectively, with 9 bases between them. The CDR3 sequence is 14 residues long. The CDR3 DNA reads as TGTGCCAGCAGTTTCGGGACGGGGAACACTGAAGCTTTCTTT. Its translation is CASSFGTGNTEAFF.

Comments on this clonotype: Being one base from a much bigger clone, this may be a read error. The chain recombines TRBV28 with TRBJ2-2, with 12 bases lining up with TRBD2. The CDR3 is 17 residues long. The germline V gene encodes CDR1 MDHEN and CDR2 SYDVKM. DNA for the CDR3: TGTGCCACCTCGACTAGCGGGAGAGGAGGTTACACCGGGGAGCTGTCTTTT. This encodes CATSTSGRGGYTGELSF.

Ten or more counts support this clonotype. The chain recombines TRBV28 with TRBJ2-6; D possibly corresponds to TRBD1 (6 bases). V shed 6 bases and J shed 4 bases, with 16 bases lying between them. This CDR3 region has 16 residues. The germline V gene has CDR1 MDHEN and CDR2 SYDVKM. CDR3 bases: TGTGCCAGCAGAACAACAGGGTTGGTGGGGGCCAACGTCCTGACTTTC. This encodes CASRTTGLVGANVLTF. Combining the CDR3 with reference TRBV28 and TRBJ2-6 gives the whole variable domain DVKVTQSSRYLVKRTGEKVFLECVQDMDHENMFWYRQDPGLGLRLIYFSYDVKMKEKGDIPEGYSVSREKKERFSLILESASTNQTSMYLCASRTTGLVGANVLTFGAGSRLTVL.

This chain links TRBV7-8 with TRBJ2-3; tentative D call: TRBD2 (5 bases). The germline CDR1 and CDR2 sequences are SGHVS and FQNEAQ. Trimming left V 1 base short and J 4 bases short, with 15 bases between. The CDR3 is 16 residues long. The CDR3 region is CASSLVLGFSADTQYF. CDR3 DNA: TGTGCCAGCAGCTTAGTTCTGGGTTTTAGCGCAGATACGCAGTATTTT.

This clonotype was recorded many times. The chain couples TRBV29-1 to TRBJ2-5; no definite D call. Germline-derived CDR1 and CDR2 are SQVTM and ANQGSEA. This CDR3 is built from 13 residues. V gave up 4 bases and J gave up 0 bases, with 9 bases separating them. DNA of the CDR3: TGCAGCGTTGGCAGGAACTACCAAGAGACCCAGTACTTC. Translated: CSVGRNYQETQYF.

V and J are TRBV20-1 and TRBJ1-1; D is unclear. Germline V gives CDR1 DFQATT, CDR2 SNEGSKA (reference sequence). V was pared by 6 bases and J by 5 bases, with 7 bases between. The CDR3 is made up of 10 amino acids. For the CDR3, the DNA is TGCAGTGCCCGCGTAACTGAAGCTTTCTTT. Its protein product is CSARVTEAFF.